The clone carrying this TCR beta chain was detected many times. Its target is unknown. CDR3 length equals 14 residues. V was cut by 3 bases and J by 3 bases, with 9 bases left in between. CDR1 and CDR2 from the germline V gene are SGHTA and FQGNSA. Every isolated RNA sample was fully reverse transcribed, so sequencing captured expressed TCRB transcripts. A few million reads were obtained on average from naive, central memory and regulatory T cell samples. Profiling relied on immunoSEQ multiplex PCR, and the TCRdb table lists in-frame clones only, not all of them. The table includes about 370,000 clones, over 8.5% detected once. These data originate in a study of beta chain features in type 1 diabetes. Study-level background: All of the samples together had around 110,000,000 sorted cells examined.

General observations from the study: The study found moderately but significantly shorter TCRB CDR3s in all four CD4+ subsets of Type 1 diabetes patients.

This TCR derives from a man aged 30 to 45 with type 1 diabetes. Sequenced material: central memory CD4+ T cells from blood. The chain links TRBV7-2 to TRBJ1-5; TRBD1 is a possible D gene (5 bases). DNA of the CDR3: TGTGCCAGCAGCTTTGCCAGGGACAATCAGCCCCAGCATTTT. This encodes CASSFARDNQPQHF.